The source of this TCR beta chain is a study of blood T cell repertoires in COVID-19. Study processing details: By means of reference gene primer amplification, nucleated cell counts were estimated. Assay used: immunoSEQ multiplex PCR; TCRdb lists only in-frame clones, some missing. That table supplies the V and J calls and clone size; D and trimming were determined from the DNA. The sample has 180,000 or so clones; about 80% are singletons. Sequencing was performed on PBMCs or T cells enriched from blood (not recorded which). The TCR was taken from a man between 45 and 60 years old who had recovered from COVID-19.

CDR3 sequence: CASNPTGGNQPQHF. The CDR3 region has the DNA TGTGCCAGCAACCCGACGGGGGGAAATCAGCCCCAGCATTTT. V and J are TRBV6-5 and TRBJ1-5; perhaps TRBD1 as D (5 bases). CDR3 length equals 14 residues. CDR1 is MNHEY, CDR2 SVGAGI, per germline. Trimming removed 7 bases at V and 4 bases at J, with 14 bases between.